The T cell receptor beta chain described here comes from a study of Graves' ophthalmopathy and Graves' hyperthyroidism. Overall study: Peripheral blood was collected at initial diagnosis, before any treatment.

The study's findings and limits: With less than 90% sensitivity and around 80% specificity, a 13-signature model separated ophthalmopathy from stable hyperthyroidism. In predicting ophthalmopathy progression, the model reached around 66% sensitivity and 72.22% specificity. Most clonotypes expanded in thyroid above 0.001 frequency were present in blood too.

Many counts were recorded for this clonotype. The antigen is undetermined. TCR beta CDR3 regions were amplified from RNA transcripts. First-round RT-PCR employed HTBI primers, with a second-round multiplex PCR after it. TCRdb processed the multiplex PCR reads anew with MiXCR; each CDR3 protein has one entry. The table records about 340,000 distinct CDR3 sequences, 17% of them present only once. Looked up from germline, CDR1 is SGHVS and CDR2 is FQNEAQ. V was pared by 5 bases and J by 4 bases, with 15 bases between. The CDR3 runs 14 residues. This chain uses TRBV7-8 with TRBJ2-7; D may be TRBD2 (6 bases). What was sequenced was peripheral blood. The clonotype was recovered from an adult man with Graves' ophthalmopathy. This CDR3 is CASSPTGVEYEQYF. CDR3 nucleotides: TGTGCCAGCAGCCCCACGGGGGTAGAATACGAGCAGTACTTC.